The 32 T cell receptor beta chains below all came from one sample that was sequenced in a study of blood T cell repertoires in COVID-19. Sequencing was performed with immunoSEQ multiplex PCR; in TCRdb, only in-frame clones are kept and a portion is missing. There are about 270,000 clones in the sample; about 90% occur only once, and roughly 4.3% lies in the top ten. Sequenced sample: PBMCs or T cells enriched from blood (not recorded which). These receptors all come from a woman aged 25 to 39 with acute COVID-19.

The chain uses TRBV28 and TRBJ2-1, with D maybe TRBD1 (6 bases). This CDR3 is 16 amino acids long. Germline CDR1 and CDR2: MDHEN and SYDVKM. The germline V and J ends were trimmed by 7 bases and 4 bases, with 20 bases remaining between them. The CDR3: CASTLDGRGKYNEQFF. CDR3 sequence (DNA): TGTGCCAGCACCCTTGACGGCAGGGGAAAGTACAATGAGCAGTTCTTC.

The chain couples TRBV24-1 to TRBJ2-1; 8 bases are a match to TRBD1. Germline CDR1 is KGHDR and CDR2 is SFDVKD. J gave up 0 bases and V 3 bases, and 6 bases lay outside the gene matches. CDR3 length: 17 amino acids. The CDR3 here is CATSDPDRGSSYNEQFF. The CDR3 nucleotides read TGTGCCACCAGTGATCCCGACAGGGGTAGCTCCTACAATGAGCAGTTCTTC.

This rearrangement joins TRBV6-1 to TRBJ2-7; D gene uncertain. V dropped 8 bases and J dropped 4 bases, with 6 bases sitting between them. The germline V gene has CDR1 MNHNS and CDR2 SASEGT. This CDR3 comprises 10 residues. CDR3 DNA: TGTGCCAGCGGCTTGTACGAGCAGTACTTC. Its translation: CASGLYEQYF.

The V gene is TRBV7-2, the J gene TRBJ2-1; the D gene is possibly TRBD2 (5 bases). The germline gives CDR1 SGHTA, CDR2 FQGNSA. Trimming cost V 5 bases and J 6 bases, with 11 bases left between them. The CDR3 length is 13 residues. Here the CDR3 reads CASSGPGVNEQFF. Written as DNA, the CDR3 is TGTGCCAGCAGCGGGCCCGGGGTCAATGAGCAGTTCTTC. The full variable domain, its missing parts supplied by reference TRBV7-2 and TRBJ2-1, is GAGVSQSPSNKVTEKGKDVELRCDPISGHTALYWYRQSLGQGLEFLIYFQGNSAPDKSGLPSDRFSAERTGGSVSTLTIQRTQQEDSAVYLCASSGPGVNEQFFGPGTRLTVL.

V usage is TRBV11-1 and J usage is TRBJ2-3, with 7 positions matching TRBD1. The junction had 2 bases not matched to a gene; V was cut back by 5 bases and J by 0 bases. This CDR3 is built from 14 residues. Germline assignment: CDR1 SGHAT and CDR2 FQDESV (reference sequence). This CDR3 reads CASSRQGSTDTQYF. In DNA form, the CDR3 reads TGTGCCAGCAGCCGACAGGGAAGCACAGATACGCAGTATTTT. The complete variable domain, with remaining parts taken from reference TRBV11-1 and TRBJ2-3, reads EAEVAQSPRYKITEKSQAVAFWCDPISGHATLYWYRQILGQGPELLVQFQDESVVDDSQLPKDRFSAERLKGVDSTLKIQPAELGDSAMYLCASSRQGSTDTQYFGPGTRLTVL.

The rearrangement links TRBV2 to TRBJ2-7; D call uncertain. The CDR3 sequence is 12 residues long. Germline CDR1 SNHLY, CDR2 FYNNEI. V lost 3 bases and J 6 bases, leaving 9 bases between the germline ends. CDR3 amino acids: CASSDVAPEQYF. The CDR3, as DNA: TGTGCCAGCAGTGACGTAGCTCCCGAGCAGTACTTC. The full variable domain, with the rest looked up from reference TRBV2 and TRBJ2-7, is EPEVTQTPSHQVTQMGQEVILRCVPISNHLYFYWYRQILGQKVEFLVSFYNNEISEKSEIFDDQFSVERPDGSNFTLKIRSTKLEDSAMYFCASSDVAPEQYFGPGTRLTVT.

The chain recombines TRBV9 with TRBJ1-6; D is unclear. The CDR3 spans 16 residues. Trimming pared 0 bases from V and 2 bases from J, leaving 9 bases between. Germline V gene data show CDR1 as SGDLS and CDR2 as YYNGEE. CDR3 DNA sequence: TGTGCCAGCAGCGTAGGTCTATCGCCCTATAATTCACCCCTCCACTTT. It codes for CASSVGLSPYNSPLHF. The complete variable domain, with remaining parts taken from reference TRBV9 and TRBJ1-6, reads DSGVTQTPKHLITATGQRVTLRCSPRSGDLSVYWYQQSLDQGLQFLIQYYNGEERAKGNILERFSAQQFPDLHSELNLSSLELGDSALYFCASSVGLSPYNSPLHFGNGTRLTVT.

CDR3 sequence: CAIDVGTSYEQYF. The CDR3, as DNA: TGTGCCATCGATGTCGGGACTAGCTACGAGCAGTACTTC. This chain links TRBV21-1 with TRBJ2-7; the listed D gene, TRBD2, was not tested against the DNA. TRBV21-1 represents a pseudogene. The CDR3 extends over 13 amino acids.

The rearrangement links TRBV5-4 to TRBJ2-5, with 9 nucleotides matching TRBD1. This CDR3 comprises 16 residues. Germline V gives CDR1 SGHNT, CDR2 YYREEE (reference sequence). After removal of 2 bases from V and 3 bases from J, the junction contained 8 bases not matched to a gene. Written as DNA, the CDR3 is TGTGCCAGCAGCTTCCTACCGGGACAGGGCAAAGAGACCCAGTACTTC. Protein sequence: CASSFLPGQGKETQYF. The full variable domain, with the rest looked up from reference TRBV5-4 and TRBJ2-5, is ETGVTQSPTHLIKTRGQQVTLRCSSQSGHNTVSWYQQALGQGPQFIFQYYREEENGRGNFPPRFSGLQFPNYSSELNVNALELDDSALYLCASSFLPGQGKETQYFGPGTRLLVL.

This chain uses TRBV29-1 with TRBJ1-1; 10 bases agree with TRBD1. J lost 10 bases, V lost 7 bases, and 9 bases had no gene match. Germline-derived CDR1 and CDR2 are SQVTM and ANQGSEA. This CDR3 spans 12 amino acids. This chain's CDR3 is CSARQGARVAFF. The DNA for the CDR3 is TGCAGCGCTCGACAGGGGGCCAGGGTAGCTTTCTTT.

V usage is TRBV28 and J usage is TRBJ1-4; TRBD1 matches at 9 bases. V shed 3 bases, J shed 6 bases, and the junction held 11 bases outside the gene matches. CDR3 length equals 17 residues. The germline V gene has CDR1 MDHEN and CDR2 SYDVKM. CDR3 residues: CASSLGGLQGAHEKLFF. The CDR3 DNA sequence: TGTGCCAGCAGTTTGGGGGGCTTACAGGGGGCGCATGAAAAACTGTTTTTT.

CDR3 coding DNA: TGTGCCACCTCCTTAGGGGCGAATGAGCAGTTCTTC. This translates into CATSLGANEQFF. V is TRBV24-1 and J is TRBJ2-1, with D possibly matching TRBD1 (5 bases). The length of the CDR3 is 12 residues. V was shortened by 9 bases and J by 7 bases, with 12 bases between the two germline ends. CDR1 and CDR2 from the germline V gene are KGHDR and SFDVKD.

The rearrangement joins TRBV7-2 to TRBJ2-1, with a tentative D call TRBD2 (5 bases). The CDR3 length is 16 residues. V lost 0 bases to trimming and J lost 2 bases, with 11 bases between them. Germline-derived CDR1 and CDR2 are SGHTA and FQGNSA. DNA of the CDR3: TGTGCCAGCAGCTTAGCCGGGAACCCACCCTACAATGAGCAGTTCTTC. Encoded protein: CASSLAGNPPYNEQFF. Supplemented by reference TRBV7-2 and TRBJ2-1, the full variable domain reads GAGVSQSPSNKVTEKGKDVELRCDPISGHTALYWYRQSLGQGLEFLIYFQGNSAPDKSGLPSDRFSAERTGGSVSTLTIQRTQQEDSAVYLCASSLAGNPPYNEQFFGPGTRLTVL.

The chain uses TRBV10-1 and TRBJ2-1; 8 nucleotides agree with TRBD2. The CDR3 has 14 residues. Looked up from germline, CDR1 is WNHNN and CDR2 is SYGVQD (reference sequence). The trim removed 2 bases at V and 7 bases at J, leaving 4 bases unmatched. In DNA, the CDR3 is TGCGCCAGCAGTGAGGGTTTAGCGGGAAATGAGCAGTTCTTC. Amino acid sequence: CASSEGLAGNEQFF.

This chain connects TRBV19 to TRBJ2-1, with 11 bases identical to TRBD2. The length of the CDR3 is 20 residues. V dropped 3 bases and J dropped 7; count of bases not matched to a gene: 20. Germline CDR1 is LNHDA and CDR2 is SQIVND (reference sequence). The CDR3 DNA sequence: TGTGCCAGTAGTATGTTCAGGGGACAGGGATCAGCTAGCGGGAGGAATGAGCAGTTCTTC. This sequence encodes CASSMFRGQGSASGRNEQFF.

The chain is built from TRBV28 and TRBJ1-4; the match to TRBD1 covers 10 bases. This CDR3 contains 17 residues. Germline lookup yields CDR1 MDHEN and CDR2 SYDVKM. V was pared by 4 bases and J by 3 bases, with 8 bases of the junction left unmatched. The CDR3, as DNA: TGTGCCAGCAGTTATGACAGGGGGCCCATGGCTAATGAAAAACTGTTTTTT. Its protein is CASSYDRGPMANEKLFF.

The J gene is TRBJ2-1, the V gene TRBV24-1; 7 nucleotides align to TRBD2. With 4 bases clipped from V and 8 bases from J, the junction kept 1 base outside the gene matches. The length of the CDR3 is 12 residues. From germline, CDR1 is KGHDR and CDR2 SFDVKD. The CDR3 spells CATSEAGDEQFF. Written as DNA, the CDR3 is TGTGCCACCAGTGAGGCGGGGGATGAGCAGTTCTTC.

The chain links TRBV15 to TRBJ2-7; 7 nucleotides align to TRBD1. The V and J ends lost 5 bases and 4 bases, in that order; junction bases with no gene match: 5. The CDR3 length is 13 residues. Looked up from germline, CDR1 is LNHNV and CDR2 is YYDKDF (reference sequence). The CDR3, as DNA: TGTGCCACCAGCCTAGGGGGCCGATACGAGCAGTACTTC. Encoded protein: CATSLGGRYEQYF.

The chain uses TRBV5-1 and TRBJ2-7; possibly TRBD2 for D (6 bases). This CDR3 has 15 residues. Per the germline V gene, CDR1 is SGHRS and CDR2 is YFSETQ. The germline V and J ends were trimmed by 0 bases and 3 bases, with 13 bases remaining between them. The CDR3 DNA is TGCGCCAGCAGCTTGGCCAGGCTGGGGGGCTACGAGCAGTACTTC. As protein: CASSLARLGGYEQYF.

On this clone: The same CDR3 is also encoded by other DNA sequences in this sample. The chain joins TRBV5-6 to TRBJ2-3; 9 bases fit TRBD2. Germline V gene lookup returns CDR1 SGHDT and CDR2 YYEEEE. This CDR3 has 14 residues. V trimming: 4 bases; J trimming: 0 bases; junction bases outside the gene matches: 0. The CDR3 reads CASSLAGSTDTQYF. CDR3 sequence (DNA): TGTGCCAGCAGCCTAGCGGGAAGCACAGATACGCAGTATTTT.

The chain couples TRBV9 to TRBJ2-5, with TRBD1 as a possible D gene (5 bases). The germline V gene encodes CDR1 SGDLS and CDR2 YYNGEE. V lost 0 bases, J lost 5 bases, and 14 bases lay in between. The CDR3 is 15 residues long. The CDR3 nucleotides read TGTGCCAGCAGCGTAGGGCAGGCAGGGCGGGAGACCCAGTACTTC. This sequence encodes CASSVGQAGRETQYF.

The V and J genes are TRBV5-4 and TRBJ2-7; TRBD2 matches 10 bases. V lost 4 bases to trimming and J lost 5 bases; unmatched junction nucleotides: 9. Per the germline V gene, CDR1 is SGHNT and CDR2 is YYREEE (reference sequence). This CDR3 is built from 15 residues. The CDR3 DNA reads TGTGCCAGCAGCACGGCCCTAGCGGGAGAGAACGAGCAGTACTTC. Its protein is CASSTALAGENEQYF.

The chain has TRBV7-2 and TRBJ2-1; TRBD1 is a possible D gene (6 bases). CDR1 and CDR2 (germline): SGHTA, FQGNSA. The CDR3 has 13 amino acids. V was trimmed by 8 bases and J by 8 bases, leaving 16 bases between them. The CDR3 DNA reads as TGTGCCAGCTGCCAAAACAGGGTCGATGAGCAGTTCTTC. Translated: CASCQNRVDEQFF.

This sequence joins TRBV2 and TRBJ1-1; 7 positions agree with TRBD1. Trimming cost V 7 bases and J 0 bases; bases outside gene matches: 8. This CDR3 has 15 residues. Germline V lookup: CDR1 SNHLY, CDR2 FYNNEI. The CDR3 nucleotides read TGTGCCAGCAATCCCGACAGGGCCATGAACACTGAAGCTTTCTTT. This gives the protein CASNPDRAMNTEAFF.

This clone was counted once. The rearrangement joins TRBV5-5 to TRBJ2-7, with TRBD1 as a possible D gene (6 bases). This CDR3 is built from 13 residues. Trimming shortened V by 7 bases and J by 1 base, and 12 bases separated the two germline ends. Germline V gene lookup returns CDR1 SGHKS and CDR2 YYEKEE (reference sequence). This chain's CDR3 is CASSGHQSYEQYF. The CDR3, as DNA: TGTGCCAGCTCGGGACACCAGTCCTACGAGCAGTACTTC.

This chain links TRBV2 with TRBJ1-6; possibly TRBD1 for D (5 bases). This CDR3 is built from 13 residues. Germline CDR1 is SNHLY and CDR2 is FYNNEI. CDR3 sequence reads: CAVPGEQDSPLHF. The CDR3 nucleotides are TGTGCAGTTCCGGGGGAGCAAGATTCACCCCTCCACTTT.

This CDR3 reads CASRKGQGSGNTIYF. The CDR3 coding sequence is TGTGCCAGCAGGAAGGGACAGGGCTCTGGAAACACCATATATTTT. The chain employs TRBV27 and TRBJ1-3; 9 nucleotides align to TRBD1. The CDR3 is made up of 15 amino acids. Germline V lookup: CDR1 MNHEY, CDR2 SMNVEV (reference sequence). V dropped 6 bases and J dropped 0; count of bases not matched to a gene: 3.

The chain recombines TRBV2 with TRBJ2-5; TRBD2 matches 15 bases. V was pared by 3 bases and J by 5 bases, with 4 bases of the junction left unmatched. The CDR3 runs to 16 residues. Germline-derived CDR1 and CDR2 are SNHLY and FYNNEI. The CDR3 is CASSDWTSGRGETQYF. CDR3 bases: TGTGCCAGCAGTGACTGGACTAGCGGGAGGGGGGAGACCCAGTACTTC.

The chain employs TRBV24-1 and TRBJ2-1; the D gene is possibly TRBD1 (6 bases). The CDR3 consists of 12 residues. The V and J ends lost 8 bases and 12 bases respectively, with 16 bases between them. The germline V gene encodes CDR1 KGHDR and CDR2 SFDVKD. The CDR3 bases are TGTGCCACCACCGACTACAGGGATCGGCAGTTCTTC. It yields the protein CATTDYRDRQFF.

J is TRBJ2-3 and V is TRBV19, with a tentative D call TRBD1 (5 bases). The CDR3 runs 14 residues. The germline V and J ends were trimmed by 6 bases and 2 bases, with 12 bases remaining between them. Germline CDR1 LNHDA, CDR2 SQIVND (reference sequence). The CDR3: CASRPGLDTDTQYF. The CDR3 nucleotides are TGTGCCAGTAGGCCAGGGCTCGACACAGATACGCAGTATTTT. Supplemented by reference TRBV19 and TRBJ2-3, the full variable domain reads DGGITQSPKYLFRKEGQNVTLSCEQNLNHDAMYWYRQDPGQGLRLIYYSQIVNDFQKGDIAEGYSVSREKKESFPLTVTSAQKNPTAFYLCASRPGLDTDTQYFGPGTRLTVL.

The V gene is TRBV5-1, the J gene TRBJ2-7; D not certain. Germline CDR1 reads SGHRS; CDR2 reads YFSETQ. The CDR3 runs 13 residues. V was trimmed by 0 bases and J by 6 bases, leaving 10 bases between them. As DNA, the CDR3 is TGCGCCAGCAGCTTGGCGGGTAGGAGCGAGCAGTACTTC. Translated, it gives CASSLAGRSEQYF. Together with reference TRBV5-1 and TRBJ2-7, the CDR3 gives the full variable domain: KAGVTQTPRYLIKTRGQQVTLSCSPISGHRSVSWYQQTPGQGLQFLFEYFSETQRNKGNFPGRFSGRQFSNSRSEMNVSTLELGDSALYLCASSLAGRSEQYFGPGTRLTVT.

V is TRBV19 and J is TRBJ2-1; 11 bases match TRBD2. The V segment lost 8 bases and the J segment 4 bases; nucleotides outside the gene matches: 7. This CDR3 contains 15 residues. Germline V gene lookup returns CDR1 LNHDA and CDR2 SQIVND (reference sequence). CDR3 in DNA: TGTGCCAGTCGAGCCGGGACTAGCGGATACAATGAGCAGTTCTTC. Amino acid sequence: CASRAGTSGYNEQFF.